This section outlines one T cell receptor beta chain sequence together with its context. Antigen: not known. This entry comes from a study of brain T cells in children with intractable seizures. The time point was: blood from clinic visit 5 months post-surgery; TSC patient then seizure free. The sequenced cases were selected for having the highest brain T cell transcript signatures. Study-wide points: HCMV serostatus was not known, and viral specificity came from CDR3 similarity only. Pre- and post-surgery blood differed in depth, so pre-surgery absences may be undersampling.

Germline CDR1 is KGHDR and CDR2 is SFDVKD. Trimming took 4 bases from V and 7 from J; bases not matched to a gene: 9. The CDR3 length is 16 residues. Libraries were prepared by immunoSEQ multiplex PCR; TCRdb keeps only in-frame clonotypes and omits some of them. The data hold about 340,000 clones, with over 90% observed a single time. Sequenced material: peripheral blood, taken more than 4 months after surgery. The chain carries TRBV24-1 and TRBJ2-1, with TRBD2 matching 10 bases. The receptor was derived from a boy in the first two years of life with tuberous sclerosis and intractable seizures. CDR3 nucleotide sequence: TGTGCCACCAGTGACATGGGACTAGCGAGTGGGAATGAGCAGTTCTTC. It encodes CATSDMGLASGNEQFF.